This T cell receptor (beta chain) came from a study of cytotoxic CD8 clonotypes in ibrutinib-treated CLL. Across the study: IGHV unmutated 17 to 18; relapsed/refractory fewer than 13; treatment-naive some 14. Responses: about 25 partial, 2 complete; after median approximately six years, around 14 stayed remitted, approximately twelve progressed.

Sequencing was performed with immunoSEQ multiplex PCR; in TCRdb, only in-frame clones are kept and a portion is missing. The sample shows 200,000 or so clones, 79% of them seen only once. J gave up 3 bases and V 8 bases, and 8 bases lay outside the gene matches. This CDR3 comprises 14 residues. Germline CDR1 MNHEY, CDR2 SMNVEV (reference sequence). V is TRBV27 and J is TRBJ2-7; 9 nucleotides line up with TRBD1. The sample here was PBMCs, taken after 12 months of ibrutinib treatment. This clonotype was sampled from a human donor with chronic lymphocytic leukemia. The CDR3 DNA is TGTGCCAGCGGGACAGGGAGGAGGTACTACGAGCAGTACTTC. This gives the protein CASGTGRRYYEQYF.